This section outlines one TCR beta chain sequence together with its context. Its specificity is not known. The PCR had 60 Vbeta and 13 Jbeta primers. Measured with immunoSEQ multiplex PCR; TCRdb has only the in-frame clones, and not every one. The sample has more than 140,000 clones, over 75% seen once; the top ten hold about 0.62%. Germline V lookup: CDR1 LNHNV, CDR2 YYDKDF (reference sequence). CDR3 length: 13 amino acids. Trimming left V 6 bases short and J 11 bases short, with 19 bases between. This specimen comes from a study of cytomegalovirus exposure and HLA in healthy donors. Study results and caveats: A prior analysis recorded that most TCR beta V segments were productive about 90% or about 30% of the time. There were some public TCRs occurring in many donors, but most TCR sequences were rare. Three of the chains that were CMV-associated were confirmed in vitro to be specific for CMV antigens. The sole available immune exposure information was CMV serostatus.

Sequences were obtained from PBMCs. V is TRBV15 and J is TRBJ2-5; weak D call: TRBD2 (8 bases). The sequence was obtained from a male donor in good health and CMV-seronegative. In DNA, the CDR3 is TGTGCCACCAGTGTAGCGGGAACAGGGGAGCAGTACTTC. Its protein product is CATSVAGTGEQYF. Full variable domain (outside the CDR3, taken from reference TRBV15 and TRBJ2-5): DAMVIQNPRYQVTQFGKPVTLSCSQTLNHNVMYWYQQKSSQAPKLLFHYYDKDFNNEADTPDNFQSRRPNTSFCFLDIRSPGLGDTAMYLCATSVAGTGEQYFGPGTRLLVL.